These T cell receptor beta chains were read from a single sample in a study of human T cells and chemical hapten exposure. TCRdb recomputed calls from the RACE reads with MiXCR, one row per CDR3 protein. The repertoire holds around 180,000 distinct CDR3 sequences, with under 35% as singletons. The source was whole blood, collected in connection with sensitization to the hapten diphenylcyclopropenone (DPC). The receptors here all came from a woman aged 25 to 39 with alopecia areata. Some clones in this sample may be carry-over from other donors' samples. CDR3s include the opening cysteine and the closing phenylalanine or tryptophan. Each record gives: clone size, D gene, V gene, CDR3 length, J gene, CDR3 protein, CDR3 DNA. The D gene is left open where the match is weak. Size is omitted from some rows. Given values are once, few, many or a class for expanded clones.

abundance: many; d_gene: -; v_gene: TRBV29-1; len: 14; j_gene: TRBJ2-1; CDR3aa: CSVATATSHNEQFF; CDR3nt: TGCAGCGTCGCGACAGCGACTTCACACAATGAGCAGTTCTTC
abundance: -; d_gene: TRBD1; v_gene: TRBV11-2; len: 17; j_gene: TRBJ2-3; CDR3aa: CASSFTRQGMGADTQYF; CDR3nt: TGTGCCAGCAGCTTTACTCGACAGGGGATGGGAGCAGATACGCAGTATTTT
abundance: few; d_gene: -; v_gene: TRBV20-1; len: 13; j_gene: TRBJ2-7; CDR3aa: CSARLGVAYEQYF; CDR3nt: TGCAGTGCCCGACTGGGTGTGGCCTACGAGCAGTACTTC
abundance: -; d_gene: TRBD2; v_gene: TRBV10-1; len: 15; j_gene: TRBJ2-5; CDR3aa: CASSPGLAGAGTQYF; CDR3nt: TGCGCCAGCAGTCCCGGACTAGCGGGAGCGGGGACCCAGTACTTC
abundance: -; d_gene: -; v_gene: TRBV10-3; len: 14; j_gene: TRBJ1-1; CDR3aa: CAISESNTGKTAFF; CDR3nt: TGTGCCATCAGTGAGTCGAACACAGGGAAAACGGCTTTCTTT
abundance: -; d_gene: TRBD2; v_gene: TRBV7-2; len: 18; j_gene: TRBJ2-1; CDR3aa: CASSLEGTSGRFYNEQFF; CDR3nt: TGTGCCAGCAGCTTAGAAGGGACCAGCGGGAGGTTCTACAATGAGCAGTTCTTC
abundance: -; d_gene: -; v_gene: TRBV6-5; len: 12; j_gene: TRBJ1-1; CDR3aa: CASSRPFAEAFF; CDR3nt: TGTGCCAGCAGCCGCCCTTTCGCTGAAGCTTTCTTT
abundance: -; d_gene: TRBD2; v_gene: TRBV6-9; len: 15; j_gene: TRBJ2-1; CDR3aa: CASSRGLAGDNEQFF; CDR3nt: TGTGCCAGCAGTCGGGGACTAGCGGGCGACAATGAGCAGTTCTTC
abundance: -; d_gene: TRBD1; v_gene: TRBV6-2/TRBV6-3; len: 15; j_gene: TRBJ2-1; CDR3aa: CASTGDRLSYNEQFF; CDR3nt: TGTGCCAGCACCGGGGACAGACTTTCCTACAATGAGCAGTTCTTC
abundance: -; d_gene: -; v_gene: TRBV6-5; len: 15; j_gene: TRBJ2-3; CDR3aa: CASSSHSTGTDTQYF; CDR3nt: TGTGCCAGCAGTTCCCATAGTACCGGCACAGATACGCAGTATTTT
abundance: -; d_gene: TRBD1; v_gene: TRBV7-2; len: 16; j_gene: TRBJ1-5; CDR3aa: CASSPTGTGKNQPQHF; CDR3nt: TGTGCCAGCAGCCCCACGGGGACAGGGAAGAATCAGCCCCAGCATTTT
abundance: -; d_gene: -; v_gene: TRBV9; len: 16; j_gene: TRBJ2-6; CDR3aa: CASSQTTLSGANVLTF; CDR3nt: TGTGCCAGCAGCCAAACGACTCTCTCTGGGGCCAACGTCCTGACTTTC
abundance: few; d_gene: -; v_gene: TRBV20-1; len: 13; j_gene: TRBJ2-3; CDR3aa: CSARKLAQDTQYF; CDR3nt: TGCAGTGCTAGAAAGTTAGCGCAAGATACGCAGTATTTT
abundance: -; d_gene: TRBD1; v_gene: TRBV29-1; len: 13; j_gene: TRBJ1-1; CDR3aa: CSVAQGADTEAFF; CDR3nt: TGCAGCGTAGCACAGGGGGCAGACACTGAAGCTTTCTTT
abundance: -; d_gene: -; v_gene: TRBV28; len: 15; j_gene: TRBJ2-7; CDR3aa: CASSLWGRSSYEQYF; CDR3nt: TGTGCCAGCAGTTTATGGGGGAGAAGCTCCTACGAGCAGTACTTC
abundance: -; d_gene: TRBD1; v_gene: TRBV6-5; len: 15; j_gene: TRBJ1-2; CDR3aa: CASRDDRGRSYGYTF; CDR3nt: TGTGCCAGCAGAGATGACAGGGGGCGTTCGTATGGCTACACCTTC
abundance: -; d_gene: -; v_gene: TRBV10-3; len: 14; j_gene: TRBJ2-2; CDR3aa: CAISEVEGTGELFF; CDR3nt: TGTGCCATCAGTGAGGTAGAAGGCACCGGGGAGCTGTTTTTT
abundance: -; d_gene: -; v_gene: TRBV29-1; len: 13; j_gene: TRBJ1-5; CDR3aa: CSVSAGSNQPQHF; CDR3nt: TGCAGCGTTAGCGCAGGGTCCAATCAGCCCCAGCATTTT
abundance: few; d_gene: -; v_gene: TRBV28; len: 14; j_gene: TRBJ1-1; CDR3aa: CASRILRGNTEAFF; CDR3nt: TGTGCCAGCAGGATACTGAGGGGGAACACTGAAGCTTTCTTT
abundance: few; d_gene: TRBD2; v_gene: TRBV20-1; len: 13; j_gene: TRBJ2-7; CDR3aa: CSAIPGEGYEQYF; CDR3nt: TGCAGTGCTATTCCGGGGGAGGGCTACGAGCAGTACTTC
abundance: few; d_gene: TRBD2; v_gene: TRBV10-3; len: 15; j_gene: TRBJ2-2; CDR3aa: CAISPGGANTGELFF; CDR3nt: TGTGCCATCAGTCCTGGGGGGGCGAACACCGGGGAGCTGTTTTTT
abundance: -; d_gene: -; v_gene: TRBV20-1; len: 16; j_gene: TRBJ1-6; CDR3aa: CSARDRIGPGGSPLHF; CDR3nt: TGCAGTGCTAGAGATCGGATAGGACCCGGAGGTTCACCCCTCCACTTT
abundance: -; d_gene: TRBD1; v_gene: TRBV7-9; len: 16; j_gene: TRBJ1-4; CDR3aa: CASSQVGDRGREKLFF; CDR3nt: TGTGCCAGCTCTCAAGTAGGGGACAGGGGGAGAGAAAAACTGTTTTTT
abundance: -; d_gene: -; v_gene: TRBV3-1; len: 14; j_gene: TRBJ1-1; CDR3aa: CASSQDTMNTEAFF; CDR3nt: TGTGCCAGCAGCCAAGATACCATGAACACTGAAGCTTTCTTT
abundance: -; d_gene: TRBD1; v_gene: TRBV4-2; len: 17; j_gene: TRBJ2-3; CDR3aa: CASSPPGDRKGGDTQYF; CDR3nt: TGTGCCAGCAGCCCCCCGGGGGACAGGAAAGGAGGGGATACGCAGTATTTT
abundance: -; d_gene: TRBD1; v_gene: TRBV29-1; len: 15; j_gene: TRBJ1-1; CDR3aa: CSVEGTGVANTEAFF; CDR3nt: TGCAGCGTTGAAGGGACAGGGGTCGCGAACACTGAAGCTTTCTTT
abundance: -; d_gene: -; v_gene: TRBV7-9; len: 14; j_gene: TRBJ2-3; CDR3aa: CVSSPRLATDTQYF; CDR3nt: TGTGTCAGCAGCCCCCGCCTAGCGACAGATACGCAGTATTTT
abundance: -; d_gene: TRBD1; v_gene: TRBV7-2; len: 16; j_gene: TRBJ2-7; CDR3aa: CASSLSIGQGLHEQYF; CDR3nt: TGTGCCAGCAGCTTATCGATCGGACAGGGGTTACACGAGCAGTACTTC
abundance: -; d_gene: -; v_gene: TRBV4-3; len: 13; j_gene: TRBJ1-1; CDR3aa: CASSRVSNTEAFF; CDR3nt: TGCGCCAGCAGCCGGGTCTCGAACACTGAAGCTTTCTTT
abundance: -; d_gene: TRBD2; v_gene: TRBV29-1; len: 13; j_gene: TRBJ2-7; CDR3aa: CSVAGTSVYEQYF; CDR3nt: TGCAGCGTAGCCGGGACTAGCGTATACGAGCAGTACTTC
abundance: -; d_gene: -; v_gene: TRBV7-6; len: 13; j_gene: TRBJ1-4; CDR3aa: CASSQGTDEKLFF; CDR3nt: TGTGCCAGCAGCCAAGGGACTGATGAAAAACTGTTTTTT
abundance: -; d_gene: -; v_gene: TRBV7-9; len: 16; j_gene: TRBJ1-1; CDR3aa: CASSLDGGPGNTEAFF; CDR3nt: TGTGCCAGCAGCTTAGACGGGGGGCCGGGGAACACTGAAGCTTTCTTT
abundance: -; d_gene: -; v_gene: TRBV29-1; len: 12; j_gene: TRBJ2-5; CDR3aa: CSVRGYQETRYF; CDR3nt: TGCAGCGTTCGGGGGTACCAAGAGACCCGGTACTTC
abundance: -; d_gene: -; v_gene: TRBV11-2; len: 14; j_gene: TRBJ1-6; CDR3aa: CASSFQSYNSPLHF; CDR3nt: TGTGCCAGCAGCTTTCAGTCCTATAATTCACCCCTCCACTTT
abundance: few; d_gene: TRBD1; v_gene: TRBV6-6; len: 18; j_gene: TRBJ1-5; CDR3aa: CASSRPPAGTGNNQPQHF; CDR3nt: TGTGCCAGCAGCCGCCCCCCCGCCGGGACAGGGAATAATCAGCCCCAGCATTTT
abundance: -; d_gene: -; v_gene: TRBV11-1; len: 13; j_gene: TRBJ1-4; CDR3aa: CASSLSRDEKLFF; CDR3nt: TGTGCCAGCAGCTTAAGCAGGGATGAAAAACTGTTTTTT
abundance: -; d_gene: -; v_gene: TRBV7-9; len: 14; j_gene: TRBJ2-4; CDR3aa: CASSLGLAKNIQYF; CDR3nt: TGTGCCAGCAGCTTAGGTCTAGCCAAAAACATTCAGTACTTC
abundance: -; d_gene: -; v_gene: TRBV28; len: 17; j_gene: TRBJ2-1; CDR3aa: CASSTSSGRRSYNEQFF; CDR3nt: TGTGCCAGCAGCACCTCAAGCGGTCGCCGATCCTACAATGAGCAGTTCTTC
abundance: -; d_gene: -; v_gene: TRBV3-1; len: 15; j_gene: TRBJ2-1; CDR3aa: CASSQTYGSYNEQFF; CDR3nt: TGTGCCAGCAGCCAAACCTACGGTTCATACAATGAGCAGTTCTTC
abundance: -; d_gene: TRBD1; v_gene: TRBV29-1; len: 12; j_gene: TRBJ1-2; CDR3aa: CSVRTGLHGYTF; CDR3nt: TGCAGCGTAAGGACAGGATTACATGGCTACACCTTC
abundance: -; d_gene: -; v_gene: TRBV20-1; len: 13; j_gene: TRBJ1-5; CDR3aa: CSARSDSNQPQHF; CDR3nt: TGCAGTGCTAGGTCTGATAGCAATCAGCCCCAGCATTTT
abundance: -; d_gene: -; v_gene: TRBV5-1; len: 14; j_gene: TRBJ2-5; CDR3aa: CASSLSQTRETQYF; CDR3nt: TGCGCCAGCAGCTTGTCACAGACTCGAGAGACCCAGTACTTC
abundance: -; d_gene: TRBD2; v_gene: TRBV28; len: 17; j_gene: TRBJ2-5; CDR3aa: CASSFHQGLPHVETQYF; CDR3nt: TGTGCCAGCAGTTTCCACCAGGGACTACCTCATGTAGAGACCCAGTACTTC
abundance: -; d_gene: -; v_gene: TRBV7-2; len: 13; j_gene: TRBJ2-3; CDR3aa: CASSGYGTDTQYF; CDR3nt: TGTGCCAGCAGCGGATATGGCACAGATACGCAGTATTTT
abundance: few; d_gene: -; v_gene: TRBV28; len: 14; j_gene: TRBJ2-3; CDR3aa: CASSLADRKDTQYF; CDR3nt: TGTGCCAGCAGTCTAGCCGACAGGAAGGATACGCAGTATTTT
abundance: -; d_gene: TRBD2; v_gene: TRBV20-1; len: 15; j_gene: TRBJ2-3; CDR3aa: CSAPGTSGITDTQYF; CDR3nt: TGCAGTGCTCCGGGGACTAGCGGGATCACAGATACGCAGTATTTT
abundance: few; d_gene: -; v_gene: TRBV6-2/TRBV6-3; len: 16; j_gene: TRBJ2-1; CDR3aa: CASSTSLGGAYNEQFF; CDR3nt: TGTGCCAGCAGTACCAGTTTGGGGGGTGCCTACAATGAGCAGTTCTTC
abundance: -; d_gene: -; v_gene: TRBV29-1; len: 12; j_gene: TRBJ1-4; CDR3aa: CSVQGLREKLFF; CDR3nt: TGCAGCGTACAGGGCCTTAGGGAAAAACTGTTTTTT